This entry lists 18 T cell receptor beta chains sequenced from one sample in a study of vaccination and CD4 T cells after COVID-19. An Oncomine TCR Beta short-read assay was used to sequence the DNA from cultured CD4+ T cells. TCRdb passed the PCR reads through MiXCR, listing each CDR3 protein once. The repertoire has roughly 15,000 distinct CDR3 sequences, over 50% of them found once; the top ten carry roughly an eighth. Treatment noted: 10-day PBMC culture with coronavirus spike peptide pools or control peptides (ViraFEST assay). Their antigens remain unidentified. Material: CD4+ T cells from blood, cultured in vitro. The receptors here all came from a human donor who had recovered from COVID-19.

V is TRBV4-2 and J is TRBJ1-1, with D unresolved. Trimming removed 4 bases at V and 0 bases at J, with 3 bases between. The CDR3 extends over 12 amino acids. The V gene's germline CDR1 is LGHNA and CDR2 YNFKEQ. CDR3 loop: CASSRVNTEAFF. The CDR3 nucleotides are TGTGCCAGCAGCCGGGTGAACACTGAAGCTTTCTTT.

The genes are TRBV7-9 and TRBJ1-1; D remains unclear. V lost 0 bases to trimming and J lost 4 bases, with 12 bases between them. CDR3 length: 15 amino acids. Germline loops: CDR1 SEHNR, CDR2 FQNEAQ (reference sequence). In DNA, the CDR3 is TGTGCCAGCAGCTTAGCGCTTCAGGCGGGCACTGAAGCTTTCTTT. Translated: CASSLALQAGTEAFF. The full variable domain, rest sourced from reference TRBV7-9 and TRBJ1-1, is DTGVSQNPRHKITKRGQNVTFRCDPISEHNRLYWYRQTLGQGPEFLTYFQNEAQLEKSRLLSDRFSAERPKGSFSTLEIQRTEQGDSAMYLCASSLALQAGTEAFFGQGTRLTVV.

This clonotype showed up just a few times. The chain combines TRBV15 with TRBJ2-5; 14 nucleotides align to TRBD2. Germline CDR1 and CDR2: LNHNV and YYDKDF (reference sequence). The V segment lost 8 bases and the J segment 1 base; nucleotides outside the gene matches: 3. The CDR3 is 15 amino acids. CDR3 DNA sequence: TGTGCCACCTCGGGACTAGCGGGGGCCCAAGAGACCCAGTACTTC. Translation: CATSGLAGAQETQYF.

This clonotype was found a few times. The chain is built from TRBV7-2 and TRBJ1-5; D gene uncertain. Germline assignment: CDR1 SGHTA and CDR2 FQGNSA. Trimming stripped 0 bases from V and 2 bases from J, with 5 bases between. The CDR3 loop spans 14 amino acids. The CDR3 protein is CASSLAIGNQPQHF. CDR3 DNA: TGTGCCAGCAGCTTAGCTATAGGCAATCAGCCCCAGCATTTT.

This chain joins TRBV20-1 and TRBJ1-1, with a tentative D call TRBD1 (6 bases). In germline, CDR1 is DFQATT, CDR2 SNEGSKA (reference sequence). CDR3 length: 14 amino acids. The V gene lost 3 bases and the J gene lost 6 bases, with 17 bases spanning the gap. CDR3 sequence reads: CSASPRYRVPEAFF. In DNA, the CDR3 is TGCAGTGCTAGCCCCCGTTACAGGGTCCCTGAAGCTTTCTTT.

V usage is TRBV4-2 and J usage is TRBJ2-3; 12 bases match TRBD2. Germline V gene data show CDR1 as LGHNA and CDR2 as YNFKEQ. The junction had 13 bases not matched to a gene; V was cut back by 0 bases and J by 0 bases. CDR3 length equals 21 residues. CDR3 in DNA: TGTGCCAGCAGCCAAGATCCGGGACTAGCGGGTTCCCGAACTAGCACAGATACGCAGTATTTT. Amino acid sequence: CASSQDPGLAGSRTSTDTQYF.

V gene TRBV19 combines with J gene TRBJ2-3; the match to TRBD1 covers 10 bases. The CDR3 consists of 16 residues. The V gene end was trimmed by 6 bases and the J gene end by 4 bases; junction bases not matched to a gene: 10. CDR1 and CDR2 (germline): LNHDA, SQIVND (reference sequence). In DNA form, the CDR3 reads TGTGCCAGTAGCCCCGACAGGGGGCGCGGGTCAGATACGCAGTATTTT. Its protein is CASSPDRGRGSDTQYF.

The chain uses TRBV15 and TRBJ1-2, with 10 bases fitting TRBD1. With 0 bases clipped from V and 7 bases from J, the junction kept 5 bases outside the gene matches. Germline lookup yields CDR1 LNHNV and CDR2 YYDKDF (reference sequence). The CDR3 consists of 15 residues. CDR3 residues: CATSRDLGDRGGYTF. CDR3 nucleotide sequence: TGTGCCACCAGCAGAGATCTAGGGGACAGGGGTGGCTACACCTTC.

This clonotype has just a few counts. This chain connects TRBV18 to TRBJ2-3, with D maybe TRBD2 (6 bases). V was trimmed by 3 bases and J by 1 base, leaving 14 bases between them. Germline V CDR1 and CDR2: KGHSH, LQKENI. The CDR3 covers 16 residues. The CDR3 spells CASSPTSSGGTDTQYF. The CDR3 nucleotides read TGTGCCAGCTCACCTACCAGTAGCGGAGGCACAGATACGCAGTATTTT. Full variable domain (missing parts from reference TRBV18 and TRBJ2-3): NAGVMQNPRHLVRRRGQEARLRCSPMKGHSHVYWYRQLPEEGLKFMVYLQKENIIDESGMPKERFSAEFPKEGPSILRIQQVVRGDSAAYFCASSPTSSGGTDTQYFGPGTRLTVL.

This clonotype has just a few counts. The chain carries TRBV6-5 and TRBJ1-5; D not certain. Trimming removed 5 bases from V and 0 bases from J, with 11 bases in between. This CDR3 comprises 15 residues. CDR1 is MNHEY and CDR2 is SVGAGI in the germline V gene. CDR3 bases: TGTGCCAGCAGTAACTATCAAAATAGCAATCAGCCCCAGCATTTT. Its protein product is CASSNYQNSNQPQHF.

By share, this clonotype ranks as large (0.1 to 1%). This chain joins TRBV20-1 and TRBJ2-1; 14 positions agree with TRBD2. This CDR3 has 16 amino acids. From germline, CDR1 is DFQATT and CDR2 SNEGSKA (reference sequence). The junction had 7 bases not matched to a gene; V was cut back by 2 bases and J by 7 bases. CDR3 in amino acids: CSARPGLAGGANEQFF. The CDR3 bases are TGCAGTGCTAGACCCGGACTAGCGGGAGGTGCAAATGAGCAGTTCTTC.

V and J are TRBV7-9 and TRBJ2-4; D not certain. The V gene lost 2 bases and the J gene lost 8 bases, with 7 bases spanning the gap. The CDR3 has 12 amino acids. CDR1 is SEHNR, CDR2 FQNEAQ, per germline (reference sequence). The CDR3 DNA is TGTGCCAGCAGCTTAATGGGTGACATTCAGTACTTC. It encodes CASSLMGDIQYF. The variable domain in full, with the rest retrieved from reference TRBV7-9 and TRBJ2-4, is DTGVSQNPRHKITKRGQNVTFRCDPISEHNRLYWYRQTLGQGPEFLTYFQNEAQLEKSRLLSDRFSAERPKGSFSTLEIQRTEQGDSAMYLCASSLMGDIQYFGAGTRLSVL.

The rearrangement joins TRBV2 to TRBJ1-2; 9 bases map to TRBD1. This CDR3 comprises 16 residues. Germline-derived CDR1 and CDR2 are SNHLY and FYNNEI. V trimming: 4 bases; J trimming: 0 bases; junction bases outside the gene matches: 6. The CDR3 protein is CASSVRDRETNYGYTF. In nucleotides, the CDR3 is TGTGCCAGCAGTGTCCGGGACAGGGAAACTAACTATGGCTACACCTTC.

This chain joins TRBV7-6 and TRBJ2-1; TRBD2 aligns across 7 bases. V was clipped by 0 bases and J by 6 bases; unmatched bases: 11. The CDR3 has 17 residues. Germline CDR1 SGHVS, CDR2 FNYEAQ. The CDR3 is CASSLAVPRESGNEQFF. The CDR3 DNA reads as TGTGCCAGCAGCTTAGCGGTCCCGCGGGAGTCTGGCAATGAGCAGTTCTTC.

CDR3 residues: CASSSLSATNEKLFF. The DNA for the CDR3 is TGTGCCAGCAGTAGTCTCAGTGCAACTAATGAAAAACTGTTTTTT. V is TRBV27 and J is TRBJ1-4; D remains unclear. This CDR3 comprises 15 residues. Germline values: CDR1 MNHEY, CDR2 SMNVEV (reference sequence). Trimming took 5 bases from V and 0 from J, leaving 10 bases between them.

The chain recombines TRBV7-9 with TRBJ2-7, with a weak D call TRBD2 (6 bases). Germline CDR1 and CDR2: SEHNR and FQNEAQ (reference sequence). The V and J ends lost 1 base and 7 bases respectively, with 26 bases between them. The CDR3 extends over 18 amino acids. The CDR3 nucleotides are TGTGCCAGCAGCTTAGTAGGGTCGGGAGTGGGAATTCAGAGTGAGCAGTACTTC. This codes for CASSLVGSGVGIQSEQYF.

V and J are TRBV27 and TRBJ1-5, with D hard to call. V lost 5 bases to trimming and J lost 3 bases, with 11 bases between them. This CDR3 spans 14 amino acids. Germline CDR1 and CDR2: MNHEY and SMNVEV (reference sequence). The CDR3 spells CASSPVEINQPQHF. The CDR3 DNA sequence: TGTGCCAGCAGTCCGGTCGAGATCAATCAGCCCCAGCATTTT.

The chain links TRBV19 to TRBJ1-2; D gene unclear. CDR3 length equals 13 residues. The V gene's germline CDR1 is LNHDA and CDR2 SQIVND (reference sequence). Trimming cost V 3 bases and J 7 bases, with 12 bases left between them. CDR3 bases: TGTGCCAGTAGTATTGGTATGGTGGGTGGCTACACCTTC. Translating gives CASSIGMVGGYTF.